This record covers a single T cell receptor beta chain. Its antigen is unidentified. TCR beta cDNA libraries had unique molecular identifiers. Using its own MiXCR run on the PCR reads, TCRdb lists one record per CDR3 protein. In the table there are about 820,000 distinct CDR3 sequences, roughly half of which are singletons. This CDR3 has 15 amino acids. Trimming took 7 bases from V and 4 from J; bases not matched to a gene: 7. This entry is derived from a study of post-analysis software for immune sequencing data. Findings of the study overall: There were five TRBV segments more frequent in patients than controls, and TRBV5-6, TRBV5-1 and TRBV20-1 were among them.

The source of this sequence is a girl between 10 and 17 years old with multiple sclerosis. The gene calls are TRBV12-3 or TRBV12-4 and TRBJ2-1, with TRBD1 matching 10 bases. Material: blood. Here the CDR3 reads CASTTGTGAYNEQFF. Here the CDR3 DNA reads TGTGCCAGCACCACCGGGACAGGGGCGTACAATGAGCAGTTCTTC.